These 8 T cell receptor beta chains were all obtained from the same sample, sequenced in a study of T cells after yellow fever vaccination (dated by TCRdb to about 2019). Libraries were built with 5' RACE. Instrument used: Illumina HiSeq 2500. The raw public reads went through TCRdb reprocessing: fastp at Q25, MiXCR clone calling, in-frame beta chains kept. For every CDR3 protein sequence, its rows merge into one entry that carries the most common genes and DNA. The sample table shows approximately 140,000 distinct CDR3 sequences, and 7% to 9% are seen once. The ten largest clones take up roughly 0.73% of the sample. The intended sense of this specimen's treatment or condition label: live attenuated yellow fever vaccine strain. The sample consisted of CD4+ T cells sorted from PBMCs, taken 5 days after the yellow fever booster vaccination. Receptor source: a man between 25 and 39 years old who received the YFV17D yellow fever vaccine.

The sample holds a few counts of this clonotype. The chain recombines TRBV6-2 or TRBV6-3 with TRBJ2-7; D gene ambiguous. Germline CDR1 is MNHEY and CDR2 is SVGEGT. CDR3 length: 12 residues. Trimming pared 4 bases from V and 2 bases from J, leaving 6 bases between. This CDR3 reads CASSSPTYEQYF. For the CDR3, the DNA is TGTGCCAGCAGTTCTCCCACCTACGAGCAGTACTTC.

This clonotype was seen ten or more times. The chain couples TRBV7-2 to TRBJ2-3; a possible D gene is TRBD2 (5 bases). Germline V lookup: CDR1 SGHTA, CDR2 FQGNSA. The ends were cut back, 2 bases at V and 4 bases at J, with 13 bases in the middle. This CDR3 is 15 amino acids long. The DNA of the CDR3 is TGTGCCAGCAGCTTAAGGGCACTAGGGCCAGATACGCAGTATTTT. As protein: CASSLRALGPDTQYF.

This clonotype was recorded many times. In nucleotides, the CDR3 is TGTGCCAGTAGTATAACGTCACAGGGGAGGTACGAGCAGTACTTC. Its protein product is CASSITSQGRYEQYF. The chain links TRBV19 to TRBJ2-7, with TRBD1 as a possible D gene (7 bases). The CDR3 extends over 15 amino acids. Deletions cut 2 bases from V and 4 bases from J, with 15 bases between. The V gene's germline CDR1 is LNHDA and CDR2 SQIVND (reference sequence).

In its sample, this clonotype was seen many times. This chain uses TRBV9 with TRBJ2-3; D possibly corresponds to TRBD2 (5 bases). The CDR3 loop spans 16 amino acids. V was cut by 0 bases and J by 4 bases, with 15 bases left in between. Germline lookup yields CDR1 SGDLS and CDR2 YYNGEE. The CDR3 coding sequence is TGTGCCAGCAGCGTAGGAGGGCGGGTTGGATCAGATACGCAGTATTTT. Its protein is CASSVGGRVGSDTQYF. Based on the CDR3 plus reference TRBV9 and TRBJ2-3, the full variable domain is DSGVTQTPKHLITATGQRVTLRCSPRSGDLSVYWYQQSLDQGLQFLIQYYNGEERAKGNILERFSAQQFPDLHSELNLSSLELGDSALYFCASSVGGRVGSDTQYFGPGTRLTVL.

This clonotype was recorded many times. The chain employs TRBV12-3 or TRBV12-4 and TRBJ2-1, with D possibly being TRBD1 (5 bases). The CDR3 spans 14 residues. V was shortened by 6 bases and J by 5 bases, with 14 bases between the two germline ends. The CDR3 coding sequence is TGTGCCAGCAGCGTCGGACAAATAGACAATGAGCAGTTCTTC. Amino acids: CASSVGQIDNEQFF.

This clonotype has at least ten counts. The gene calls are TRBV7-6 and TRBJ2-1; 9 nucleotides agree with TRBD2. V shed 5 bases, J shed 4 bases, and the junction held 3 bases outside the gene matches. This CDR3 is built from 14 residues. Germline CDR1 and CDR2: SGHVS and FNYEAQ. The CDR3 sequence: CASSGTSTYNEQFF. CDR3 DNA sequence: TGTGCCAGCAGCGGGACTAGCACATACAATGAGCAGTTCTTC.

The J gene is TRBJ1-6, the V gene TRBV20-1; TRBD1 matches 8 bases. Germline loops: CDR1 DFQATT, CDR2 SNEGSKA (reference sequence). J lost 7 bases, V lost 6 bases, and 11 bases had no gene match. This CDR3 is 15 amino acids long. In DNA, the CDR3 is TGCAGTGCGCAGCAGGGGGCCGGACAGAATTCACCCCTCCACTTT. Translating it yields CSAQQGAGQNSPLHF.

The sample holds many counts of this clonotype. This chain connects TRBV4-2 to TRBJ2-1; no definite D call. The V and J ends lost 0 bases and 7 bases respectively, with 13 bases between them. Germline assignment: CDR1 LGHNA and CDR2 YNFKEQ. The CDR3 covers 15 residues. The CDR3 reads CASSQDGPSLNEQFF. Written as DNA, the CDR3 is TGTGCCAGCAGCCAAGACGGGCCATCCTTGAATGAGCAGTTCTTC.